Only a few counts were recorded for the clone carrying this T cell receptor (beta chain). Its specificity is unknown. TCRdb itself ran the 5' RACE reads through MiXCR, one entry per CDR3 protein. The sample includes 550,000 to 650,000 distinct CDR3 sequences, 17% seen only once; the top ten take 8.1%. This entry is derived from a study of T-cell memory formation after mild COVID-19. Study-wide findings and caveats: Memory sampled before infection contained some responding clones, suggesting cross-reactive memory joined.

The germline V gene has CDR1 SGHRS and CDR2 YFSETQ. V was trimmed by 4 bases and J by 2 bases, leaving 19 bases between them. The CDR3 spans 18 residues. This receptor was identified in an adult woman who had mild COVID-19 (a few samples of this study predate the infection). Cell type and time point are not known. The sequenced sample was PBMCs or a T cell subset sorted from them (not recorded which). The chain has TRBV5-1 and TRBJ2-6; D possibly matches TRBD1 or TRBD2 (5 bases each). The DNA for the CDR3 is TGCGCCAGCAGCCAAGACGGCCGAGGGGTTACTGGGGCCAACGTCCTGACTTTC. Amino acid sequence: CASSQDGRGVTGANVLTF.